This TCR beta chain was retrieved from a study of OX40 agonist ivuxolimab in advanced cancers. Study-level background: Ivuxolimab was a fully human IgG2 agonistic monoclonal antibody targeting the costimulatory receptor OX40 (CD134). The dose-escalation cohort was about 83% male with a mean age of about 54 years, ranging from about 23 to 85. Peripheral TCRbeta sequencing was intended to test whether TCR sequence diversity was altered and clonal T-cell expansion was caused by ivuxolimab. The paper covers the monotherapy dose-escalation part of the phase I ivuxolimab trial, which included N = 52 patients. Intravenous ivuxolimab was administered to patients every 2 weeks at six dose levels: 0.01, 0.1, 0.3, 1.5, 3 and 10 mg/kg. Of the approximately 50 dose-escalation patients, hepatocellular carcinoma was present in some 19, melanoma in approximately 15, renal cell carcinoma in 9 and head and neck cancer in 9. Partial responses were achieved by three dose-escalation patients, of whom one had hepatocellular carcinoma and two had cutaneous melanoma. Patients were allowed to have had prior anti-PD-1, anti-PD-L1 or anti-CTLA-4 therapy, and around 37% of the dose-escalation patients had previously received checkpoint inhibitors. Summary of the overall study and its limitations: On average, CD8+ T cells showed more expanded clones than CD4+ T cells after ivuxolimab. Antigen specificity was not determined for the clonally expanded peripheral T cells. Clonal expansion of both CD4+ and CD8+ blood T cells was observed from baseline to week 6 at doses 0.1 to 3.0 mg/kg. Low levels of normalized T-cell clonal expansion were also seen in some patients who did not respond. In partial responders in the 0.1-3.0 mg/kg groups, normalized peripheral clonal expansion was found to be among the lowest, especially among CD8+ T cells.

The trial excluded patients who had a history of autoimmune disease or were on systemic immunosuppression. In every dose cohort, peripheral blood was drawn for TCR sequencing at baseline, cycle 4 day 1, and cycle 7 day 1. The samples were taken from a phase I, first-in-human, multicenter, open-label dose-escalation trial of ivuxolimab. Adults with locally advanced or metastatic melanoma, renal cell carcinoma, hepatocellular carcinoma or head and neck squamous cell carcinoma were enrolled in the trial. Before TCR sequencing, CD4+ T cells and CD8+ T cells from peripheral blood were sorted into separate populations. The junction shows trimming of 5 bases on V and 5 bases on J, and the gene matches do not reach 10 bases of it. The germline V gene sets CDR1 to MDHEN and CDR2 to SYDVKM. The CDR3 sequence holds 15 residues, the cysteine and phenylalanine included. Left in the record is the CDR3 DNA by itself, 45 bases read in frame from the first base.

To sequence the TCRbeta CDR3 region, genomic DNA was isolated from the sorted cells. TCRbeta CDR3 regions were sequenced using the immunoSEQ Assay. What TCRdb holds here is the immuneACCESS table cut down to in-frame rearrangements. Part of the clones is not present; checked against another copy, under half of the missing clones reflect an unresolved V gene, and the others are unexplained. The sample includes roughly 100,000 clones, with 70% to 90% observed a single time. The ten largest clonotypes hold less than 1% of the sample. This clone showed up just once. Its antigen is not yet known. Per-nucleotide qualities are absent, and no much larger clonotype sits a single base away.

Sequenced material: CD4+ or CD8+ T cells sorted from blood, taken in a trial of the OX40 agonist ivuxolimab. The chain couples TRBV28 to TRBJ2-5; the junction holds 8 bases that match TRBD2. The sequence was collected from an adult with an advanced solid tumor such as melanoma, head and neck, liver or kidney cancer. The bases are TGTGCCAGCAGTCGCTACGGGACTAGTGAGGAGACCCAGTACTTC. It translates as CASSRYGTSEETQYF.